In this sample, the clone carrying this T cell receptor (beta chain) turned up a few times. Study processing details: Junction-only sequences produced by ImmunoSEQ had no quality scores, so filtering differed. Libraries were prepared by immunoSEQ multiplex PCR; TCRdb keeps only in-frame clonotypes and omits some of them. V and J calls and clone size are given by that table; D and trimming were obtained from the DNA. This sample has under 1,100,000 clones, with more than 65% found just once. The data derive from a study of shared clonotypes between healthy human individuals. Losses at the gene ends were 6 bases for V and 8 bases for J; bases not matched to a gene: 13. There are 14 residues in the CDR3. Germline loops: CDR1 MDHEN, CDR2 SYDVKM.

V is TRBV28 and J is TRBJ2-7; TRBD1 matches at 7 bases. This receptor was taken from a man between 18 and 29 years old in good health. The specimen was memory CD4+ T cells sorted from blood. The subset here: CD45RA-negative fraction. Here the CDR3 DNA reads TGTGCCAGCAGAAGAGGCGGACAGGTTTATCAGCAGTACTTC. This sequence encodes CASRRGGQVYQQYF.